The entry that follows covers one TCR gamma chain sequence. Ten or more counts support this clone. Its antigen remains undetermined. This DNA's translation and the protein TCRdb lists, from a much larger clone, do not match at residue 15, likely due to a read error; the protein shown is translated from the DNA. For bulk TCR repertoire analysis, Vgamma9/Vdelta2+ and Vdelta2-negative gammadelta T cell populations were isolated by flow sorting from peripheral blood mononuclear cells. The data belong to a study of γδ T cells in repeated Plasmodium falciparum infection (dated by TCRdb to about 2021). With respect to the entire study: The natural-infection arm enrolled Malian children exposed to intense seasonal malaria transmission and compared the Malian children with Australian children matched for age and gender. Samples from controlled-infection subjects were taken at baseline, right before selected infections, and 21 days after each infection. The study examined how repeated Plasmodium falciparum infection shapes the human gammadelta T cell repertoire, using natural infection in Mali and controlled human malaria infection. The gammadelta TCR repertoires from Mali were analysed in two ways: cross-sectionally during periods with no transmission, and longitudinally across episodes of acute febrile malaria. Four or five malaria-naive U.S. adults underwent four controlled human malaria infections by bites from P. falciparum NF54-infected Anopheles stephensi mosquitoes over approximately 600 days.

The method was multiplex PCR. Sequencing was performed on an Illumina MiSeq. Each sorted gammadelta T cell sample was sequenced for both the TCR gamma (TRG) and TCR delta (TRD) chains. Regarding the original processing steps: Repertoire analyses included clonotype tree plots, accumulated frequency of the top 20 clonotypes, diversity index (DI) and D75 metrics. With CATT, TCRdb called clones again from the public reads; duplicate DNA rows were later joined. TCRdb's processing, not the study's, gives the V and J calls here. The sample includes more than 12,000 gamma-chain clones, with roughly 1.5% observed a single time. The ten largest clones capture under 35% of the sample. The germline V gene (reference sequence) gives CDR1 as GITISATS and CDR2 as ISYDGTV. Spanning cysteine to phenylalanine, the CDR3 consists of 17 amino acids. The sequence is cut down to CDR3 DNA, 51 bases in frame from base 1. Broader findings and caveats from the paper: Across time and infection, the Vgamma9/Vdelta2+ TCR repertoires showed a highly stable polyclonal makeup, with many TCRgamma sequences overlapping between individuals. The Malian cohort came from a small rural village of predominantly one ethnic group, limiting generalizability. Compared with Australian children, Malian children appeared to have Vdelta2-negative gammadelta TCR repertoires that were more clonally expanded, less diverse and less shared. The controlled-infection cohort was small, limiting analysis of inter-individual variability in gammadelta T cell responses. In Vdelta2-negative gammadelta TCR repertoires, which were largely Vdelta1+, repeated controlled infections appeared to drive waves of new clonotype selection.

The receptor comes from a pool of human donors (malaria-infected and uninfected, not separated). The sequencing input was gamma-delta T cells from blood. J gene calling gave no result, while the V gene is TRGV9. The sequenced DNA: TGTGCCTTGTGGGAGGTGCGGGAAGAGTTGGGCAAAAAAATCATGGTATTT. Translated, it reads CALWEVREELGKKIMVF.